This passage covers 11 T cell receptor beta chains from one sample sequenced in a study of blood T cell repertoires in COVID-19. Sequencing used immunoSEQ multiplex PCR; TCRdb keeps in-frame clones, though not all of them. This table holds approximately 69,000 clones, around 80% found once. Sequencing used peripheral blood. These TCRs come from a woman of 80 years or more with acute or convalescent COVID-19.

This clone was observed a handful of times. The rearrangement uses TRBV5-4 and TRBJ2-2, with a possible D match to TRBD1 (6 bases). CDR3 size: 15 residues. The germline CDR1 and CDR2 sequences are SGHNT and YYREEE (reference sequence). V shed 3 bases and J shed 3 bases, with 12 bases lying between them. The CDR3 DNA reads as TGTGCCAGCAGCTCGGGACAAAGACACACCGGGGAGCTGTTTTTT. Its protein is CASSSGQRHTGELFF.

This clone was counted only a few times. The chain joins TRBV2 to TRBJ1-5, with 8 nucleotides matching TRBD1. The CDR3 contains 14 residues. With V trimmed by 5 bases and J by 5 bases, 5 bases remained unmatched. Per germline, CDR1 SNHLY and CDR2 FYNNEI. CDR3 residues: CASSPGQGYQPQHF. The CDR3 DNA follows: TGTGCCAGCAGTCCCGGACAGGGCTATCAGCCCCAGCATTTT. The entire variable domain, with the rest obtained from reference TRBV2 and TRBJ1-5, is as follows: EPEVTQTPSHQVTQMGQEVILRCVPISNHLYFYWYRQILGQKVEFLVSFYNNEISEKSEIFDDQFSVERPDGSNFTLKIRSTKLEDSAMYFCASSPGQGYQPQHFGDGTRLSIL.

This clone was observed a few times. This rearrangement joins TRBV5-1 to TRBJ1-2; TRBD1 might be the D (6 bases). CDR3 length equals 13 residues. V lost 4 bases, J lost 6 bases, and 13 bases lay in between. Germline V gene sequence: CDR1 SGHRS, CDR2 YFSETQ. CDR3 sequence (DNA): TGCGCCAGCAGCGCACAGGGTCGGCATGGCTACACCTTC. It codes for CASSAQGRHGYTF.

The rearrangement joins TRBV9 to TRBJ2-6; D is unclear. Trimming cost V 3 bases and J 0 bases, with 7 bases left between them. The germline V gene has CDR1 SGDLS and CDR2 YYNGEE. This CDR3 contains 15 residues. The CDR3 sequence is CASSAWSSGANVLTF. For the CDR3, the DNA is TGTGCCAGCAGCGCTTGGAGCTCTGGGGCCAACGTCCTGACTTTC.

This sequence joins TRBV18 and TRBJ2-7; 9 nucleotides line up with TRBD1. This CDR3 comprises 17 residues. V was clipped by 4 bases and J by 0 bases; unmatched bases: 10. Germline CDR1 KGHSH, CDR2 LQKENI. CDR3 nucleotide sequence: TGTGCCAGCTCACAACAACAGGGGGCGATTACCTCCTACGAGCAGTACTTC. Its protein product is CASSQQQGAITSYEQYF.

There are many counts of this clone. Other DNA sequences in this sample translate to the same CDR3. The V gene is TRBV4-1, the J gene TRBJ2-3; D is undetermined. Germline lookup yields CDR1 MGHRA and CDR2 YSYEKL. Trimming took off 2 bases at V and 0 bases at J, with 9 bases between the two ends. CDR3 length: 15 residues. For the CDR3, the DNA is TGCGCCAGCAGCCAACCACTACTAAGCACAGATACGCAGTATTTT. Translating gives CASSQPLLSTDTQYF.

J is TRBJ1-6 and V is TRBV19; 9 nucleotides match TRBD1. There are 12 residues in the CDR3. Germline CDR1 reads LNHDA; CDR2 reads SQIVND (reference sequence). Trimming cost V 10 bases and J 7 bases; bases outside gene matches: 2. The CDR3 protein is CAIGTGNSPLHF. CDR3 coding DNA: TGTGCCATCGGGACAGGGAATTCACCCCTCCACTTT.

The chain carries TRBV28 and TRBJ1-6, with TRBD1 as a possible D gene (6 bases). V dropped 8 bases and J dropped 1 base, with 12 bases sitting between them. Germline V gene sequence: CDR1 MDHEN, CDR2 SYDVKM. The CDR3 covers 15 residues. The CDR3 here is CASLQGLSYNSPLHF. The CDR3 nucleotides are TGTGCCAGCCTACAGGGCCTTTCCTATAATTCACCCCTCCACTTT.

The V gene is TRBV2, the J gene TRBJ1-2; tentative D call: TRBD1 (6 bases). The CDR3 sequence is 16 residues long. Germline V CDR1 and CDR2: SNHLY, FYNNEI. V was shortened by 6 bases and J by 2 bases, with 19 bases between the two germline ends. CDR3 region: CASSSSQGDRNYGYTF. The CDR3 bases are TGTGCCAGCAGCTCATCACAGGGAGATCGGAACTATGGCTACACCTTC.

V gene TRBV5-6 combines with J gene TRBJ2-2; TRBD1 aligns across 7 bases. Germline CDR1 is SGHDT and CDR2 is YYEEEE. The ends lost 1 base at V and 7 bases at J; junction bases unmatched: 10. The CDR3 consists of 16 residues. CDR3 nucleotides: TGTGCCAGCAGCTTGAGGGTCCAGGGGGACAACGGGGAGCTGTTTTTT. Encoded protein: CASSLRVQGDNGELFF.

V usage is TRBV5-1 and J usage is TRBJ1-1; no clear D gene. The germline V gene encodes CDR1 SGHRS and CDR2 YFSETQ. The CDR3 sequence is 13 residues long. Between the trimmed V and J ends, which lost 1 base and 3 bases, there was a span of 7 bases. The CDR3 loop reads CASSLLGDTEAFF. In DNA form, the CDR3 reads TGCGCCAGCAGCTTGTTGGGAGACACTGAAGCTTTCTTT. Drawing the rest from reference TRBV5-1 and TRBJ1-1, the complete variable domain is KAGVTQTPRYLIKTRGQQVTLSCSPISGHRSVSWYQQTPGQGLQFLFEYFSETQRNKGNFPGRFSGRQFSNSRSEMNVSTLELGDSALYLCASSLLGDTEAFFGQGTRLTVV.